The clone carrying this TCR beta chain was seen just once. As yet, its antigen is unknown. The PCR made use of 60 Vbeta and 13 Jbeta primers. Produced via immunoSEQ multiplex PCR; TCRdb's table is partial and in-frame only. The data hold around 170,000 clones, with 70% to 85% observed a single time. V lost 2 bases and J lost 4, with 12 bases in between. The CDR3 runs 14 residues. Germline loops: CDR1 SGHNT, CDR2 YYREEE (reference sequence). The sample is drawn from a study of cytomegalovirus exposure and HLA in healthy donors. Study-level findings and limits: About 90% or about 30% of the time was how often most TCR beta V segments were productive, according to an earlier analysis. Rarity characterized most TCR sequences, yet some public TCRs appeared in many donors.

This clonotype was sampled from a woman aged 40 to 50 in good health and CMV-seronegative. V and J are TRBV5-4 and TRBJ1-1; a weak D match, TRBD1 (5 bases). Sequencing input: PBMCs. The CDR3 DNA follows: TGTGCCAGCAGCTTTCGGGGCGGGAGCACTGAAGCTTTCTTT. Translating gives CASSFRGGSTEAFF.